This TCR beta chain comes out of a study of blood T cells in healthy people across ages. Study-wide findings and caveats: TCR beta diversity, measured per million T cells, fell in a roughly linear way with age. Researchers said unsorted PBMCs prevented a conclusive naive versus antigen-experienced comparison. Investigators viewed diversity estimates from one million T cells as underestimates, the study reported.

A J-beta primer mix and a sample-barcoded 5' primer were used in a second PCR of about 7 to 12 cycles. Each cDNA molecule was tagged by a template-switch adaptor that had 12 random nucleotides. From the 5' RACE reads, TCRdb called clonotypes with MiXCR, one entry per CDR3 protein. The table records around 1,000,000 distinct CDR3 sequences, about two fifths of them present only once. This CDR3 is built from 17 residues. In germline, CDR1 is SGDLS, CDR2 YYNGEE. Losses at the gene ends were 3 bases for V and 0 bases for J; bases not matched to a gene: 4. On this clonotype itself: Its antigen is not known.

The chain employs TRBV9 and TRBJ2-3; the match to TRBD2 covers 13 bases. The sample taken for sequencing was blood. This receptor was identified in a young man in good health. CDR3 amino acids: CASSAGTSGVSTDTQYF. Here the CDR3 DNA reads TGTGCCAGCAGCGCGGGGACTAGCGGGGTCAGCACAGATACGCAGTATTTT.